The rows below give T cell receptor beta chains drawn from one sample of a study of human T cells and chemical hapten exposure. MiXCR, applied by TCRdb to the RACE reads, yields one record per CDR3 protein. This table has 350,000 to 450,000 distinct CDR3 sequences, 4.5% to 6% appearing once. Here the sequenced sample was whole blood, taken in connection with sensitization to the hapten diphenylcyclopropenone (DPC). These receptors all stem from a woman in her 50s with alopecia areata. Some clones in this sample may be carry-over from other donors' samples. Both conserved end residues are part of each CDR3. The order of the fields is D gene, clone size, J gene, CDR3 length, V gene, CDR3 DNA, CDR3 protein. D genes are given only for firm matches. Clone size is shown for a subset of rows, as once, few, many or a class of expanded clone.

d_gene: TRBD2; abundance: few; j_gene: TRBJ2-5; len: 14; v_gene: TRBV2; CDR3nt: TGTGCCAGCAGCGGGGTAGCGGGCCGAGGGACCCAGTACTTC; CDR3aa: CASSGVAGRGTQYF
d_gene: .; abundance: few; j_gene: TRBJ1-1; len: 15; v_gene: TRBV6-1; CDR3nt: TGTGCCAGCAGTGAAGCGCTGGGGATGAACACTGAAGCTTTCTTT; CDR3aa: CASSEALGMNTEAFF
d_gene: .; abundance: .; j_gene: TRBJ2-3; len: 14; v_gene: TRBV20-1; CDR3nt: TGCAGTGCTAGAGATATAGGATTCACAGATACGCAGTATTTT; CDR3aa: CSARDIGFTDTQYF
d_gene: TRBD1; abundance: few; j_gene: TRBJ2-2; len: 17; v_gene: TRBV3-1; CDR3nt: TGTGCCAGCAGCCAAGAATCTCACAGGGGTGGCACCGGGGAGCTGTTTTTT; CDR3aa: CASSQESHRGGTGELFF
d_gene: .; abundance: few; j_gene: TRBJ1-5; len: 13; v_gene: TRBV7-2; CDR3nt: TGTGCCAGCAGCCTGGTTGGCTCCCAGCCCCAGCATTTT; CDR3aa: CASSLVGSQPQHF
d_gene: .; abundance: .; j_gene: TRBJ2-1; len: 15; v_gene: TRBV7-2; CDR3nt: TGTGCCAGCAGTAGCCGGGACGGACCCTACAATGAGCAGTTCTTC; CDR3aa: CASSSRDGPYNEQFF
d_gene: .; abundance: many; j_gene: TRBJ2-7; len: 15; v_gene: TRBV9; CDR3nt: TGTGCCAGCAGCCCAGAGGGGGGACTAAATTACGAGCAGTACTTC; CDR3aa: CASSPEGGLNYEQYF
d_gene: TRBD2; abundance: many; j_gene: TRBJ2-3; len: 13; v_gene: TRBV15; CDR3nt: TGTGCCACCAGCCTAGCGGGGGGCAATACGCAGTATTTT; CDR3aa: CATSLAGGNTQYF
d_gene: .; abundance: many; j_gene: TRBJ2-6; len: 14; v_gene: TRBV12-3/TRBV12-4; CDR3nt: TGTGCCAGCAGTGTACAGGCTGGGGCCAACGTCCTGACTTTC; CDR3aa: CASSVQAGANVLTF
d_gene: .; abundance: many; j_gene: TRBJ2-1; len: 12; v_gene: TRBV14; CDR3nt: TGTGCCAGCAGCCACATGACAGTAGGGCAGTTCTTC; CDR3aa: CASSHMTVGQFF
d_gene: .; abundance: .; j_gene: TRBJ2-7; len: 12; v_gene: TRBV28; CDR3nt: TGTGCCAGCAGCCGCCCCGGGAACGAGCAGTACTTC; CDR3aa: CASSRPGNEQYF
d_gene: .; abundance: many; j_gene: TRBJ1-2; len: 13; v_gene: TRBV27; CDR3nt: TGTGCCAGCAGTTTATCAGCTAACTATGGCTACACCTTC; CDR3aa: CASSLSANYGYTF